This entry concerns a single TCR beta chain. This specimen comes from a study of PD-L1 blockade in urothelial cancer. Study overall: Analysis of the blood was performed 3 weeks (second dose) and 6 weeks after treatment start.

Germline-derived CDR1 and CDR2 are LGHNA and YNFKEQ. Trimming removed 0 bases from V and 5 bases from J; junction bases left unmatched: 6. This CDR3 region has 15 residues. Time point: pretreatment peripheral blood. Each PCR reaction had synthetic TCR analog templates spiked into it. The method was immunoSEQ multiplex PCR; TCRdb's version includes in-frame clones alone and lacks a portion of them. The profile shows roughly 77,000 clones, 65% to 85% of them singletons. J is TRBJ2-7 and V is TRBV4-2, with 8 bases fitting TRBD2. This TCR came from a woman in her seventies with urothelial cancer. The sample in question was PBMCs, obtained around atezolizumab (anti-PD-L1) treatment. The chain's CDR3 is CASSQEGGGIDEQYF. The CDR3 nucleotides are TGTGCCAGCAGCCAAGAGGGCGGGGGGATAGACGAGCAGTACTTC.